This T cell receptor beta chain was sequenced in a study of T cell repertoires in cytomegalovirus infection. Overall study: Researchers turned to recently identified HLA-C-restricted CMV epitopes as well as well-studied HLA-B-restricted ones. In public TCR beta signatures, there were indications of both CMV infection and matching HLA type.

Comment on this clonotype: Its antigen is unidentified.

One entry per CDR3 protein results from TCRdb running MiXCR on the reads. The profile shows about 900,000 distinct CDR3 sequences, 31% of them singletons. Whole-study results and caveats: People with CMV and the relevant HLA were identified by cumulative public TCR beta family frequency. Ex vivo, HLA-C-restricted CMV-specific TCR beta clonotypes prevailed over the rest of the response.

The material was cultured CD8+ T cells from PBMCs, obtained from culture after CMV antigen stimulation. This clonotype was obtained from a human donor in good health (CMV status not recorded). Some clones in this sample may be carry-over from other donors' samples.

The CDR3 is CASSSLSPLGWGGTGELFF. The DNA of the CDR3 is TGTGCCAGCAGCTCCTTGTCCCCCCTTGGATGGGGAGGGACCGGGGAGCTGTTTTTT. V is TRBV7-6 and J is TRBJ2-2; 7 bases fit TRBD2. The germline gives CDR1 SGHVS, CDR2 FNYEAQ. V lost 4 bases and J lost 5; bases outside the gene matches: 19. This CDR3 is built from 19 residues. Drawing the rest from reference TRBV7-6 and TRBJ2-2, the complete variable domain is GAGVSQSPRYKVTKRGQDVALRCDPISGHVSLYWYRQALGQGPEFLTYFNYEAQQDKSGLPNDRFSAERPEGSISTLTIQRTEQRDSAMYRCASSSLSPLGWGGTGELFFGEGSRLTVL.